Included here is one T cell receptor (beta chain) sequence, with context. The data were obtained in a study of patients and donors after allogeneic stem cell transplantation. One entry per CDR3 protein results from TCRdb running MiXCR on the RT-PCR reads. The sample has about 150,000 distinct CDR3 sequences; approximately 24% are singletons. The CDR3 is 14 residues long. The ends lost 3 bases at V and 6 bases at J; junction bases unmatched: 5. Germline CDR1 DFQATT, CDR2 SNEGSKA (reference sequence). The gene calls are TRBV20-1 and TRBJ1-4; 9 positions agree with TRBD1. This receptor was taken from a human donor who was either an allogeneic HSCT recipient or a stem cell or donor lymphocyte infusion donor (not recorded which). It is not recorded whose cells these are; they may come from a transplant donor. Sequenced material: blood, either unsorted or a sorted T cell fraction (not recorded which). The CDR3 region has the DNA TGCAGTGCTAGTGCCGGGACAGGGCATGAAAAACTGTTTTTT. Its translation is CSASAGTGHEKLFF.